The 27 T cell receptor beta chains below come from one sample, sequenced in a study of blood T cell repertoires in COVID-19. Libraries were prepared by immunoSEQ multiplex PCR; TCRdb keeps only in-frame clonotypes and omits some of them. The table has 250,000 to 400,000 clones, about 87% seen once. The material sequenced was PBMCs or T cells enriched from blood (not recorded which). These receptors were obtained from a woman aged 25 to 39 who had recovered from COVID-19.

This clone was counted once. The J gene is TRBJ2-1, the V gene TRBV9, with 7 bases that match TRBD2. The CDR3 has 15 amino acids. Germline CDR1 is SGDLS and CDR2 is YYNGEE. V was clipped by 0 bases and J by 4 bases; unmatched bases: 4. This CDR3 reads CASSVGASGYNEQFF. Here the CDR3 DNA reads TGTGCCAGCAGCGTAGGGGCTAGCGGTTACAATGAGCAGTTCTTC.

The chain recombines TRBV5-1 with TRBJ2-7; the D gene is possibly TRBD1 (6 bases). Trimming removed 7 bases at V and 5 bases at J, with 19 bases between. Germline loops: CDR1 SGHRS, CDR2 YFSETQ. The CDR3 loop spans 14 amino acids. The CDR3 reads CASAVPIQGDEQYF. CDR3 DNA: TGCGCCAGCGCTGTCCCAATACAGGGTGACGAGCAGTACTTC.

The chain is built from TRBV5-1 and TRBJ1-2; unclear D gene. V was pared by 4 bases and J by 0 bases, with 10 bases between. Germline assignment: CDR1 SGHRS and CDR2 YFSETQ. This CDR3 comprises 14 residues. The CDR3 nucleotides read TGCGCCAGCAGCCCTTTGACTGCTAACTATGGCTACACCTTC. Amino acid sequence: CASSPLTANYGYTF.

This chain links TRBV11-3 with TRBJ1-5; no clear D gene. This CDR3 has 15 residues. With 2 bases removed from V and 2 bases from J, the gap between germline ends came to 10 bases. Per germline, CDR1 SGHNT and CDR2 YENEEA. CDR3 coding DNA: TGTGCCAGCAGCTTAATTAGGCAGGGCAATCAGCCCCAGCATTTT. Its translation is CASSLIRQGNQPQHF.

In DNA form, the CDR3 reads TGTGCCAGCATCCACGCCCCCAGGGGGCACTATGGCTACACCTTC. It specifies CASIHAPRGHYGYTF. The J gene is TRBJ1-2, the V gene TRBV28; 8 nucleotides line up with TRBD1. V was clipped by 7 bases and J by 3 bases; unmatched bases: 10. The CDR3 totals 15 residues. Germline assignment: CDR1 MDHEN and CDR2 SYDVKM.

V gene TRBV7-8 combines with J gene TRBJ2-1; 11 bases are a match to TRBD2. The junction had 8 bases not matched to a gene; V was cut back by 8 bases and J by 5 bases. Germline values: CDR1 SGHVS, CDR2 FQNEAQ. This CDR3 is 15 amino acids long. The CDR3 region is CASCPGLAANNEQFF. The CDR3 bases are TGTGCCAGCTGCCCGGGACTAGCGGCGAACAATGAGCAGTTCTTC.

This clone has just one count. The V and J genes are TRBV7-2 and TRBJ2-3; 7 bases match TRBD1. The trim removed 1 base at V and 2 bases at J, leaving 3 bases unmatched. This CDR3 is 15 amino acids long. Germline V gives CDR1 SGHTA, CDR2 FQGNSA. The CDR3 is CASSLGGQLTDTQYF. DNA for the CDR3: TGTGCCAGCAGCTTAGGGGGACAGCTCACAGATACGCAGTATTTT.

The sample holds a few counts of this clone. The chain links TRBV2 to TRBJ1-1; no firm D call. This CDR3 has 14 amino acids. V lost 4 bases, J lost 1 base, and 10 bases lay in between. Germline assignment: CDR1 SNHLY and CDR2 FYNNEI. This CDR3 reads CASSGLTANTEAFF. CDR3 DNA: TGTGCCAGCAGTGGCCTCACAGCGAACACTGAAGCTTTCTTT.

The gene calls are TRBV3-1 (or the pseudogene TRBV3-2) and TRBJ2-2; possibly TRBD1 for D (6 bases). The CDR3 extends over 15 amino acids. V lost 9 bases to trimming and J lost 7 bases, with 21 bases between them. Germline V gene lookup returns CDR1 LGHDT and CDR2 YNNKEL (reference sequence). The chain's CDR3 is CARGDKGHSHGELFF. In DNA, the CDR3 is TGTGCCAGAGGGGACAAGGGGCATTCGCACGGGGAGCTGTTTTTT.

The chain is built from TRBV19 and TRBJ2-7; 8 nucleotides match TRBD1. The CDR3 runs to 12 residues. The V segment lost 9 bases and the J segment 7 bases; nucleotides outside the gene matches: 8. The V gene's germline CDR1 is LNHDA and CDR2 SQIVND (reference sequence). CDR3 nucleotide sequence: TGTGCCAGCGGGACAGGCCCCCGGGAGCAGTACTTC. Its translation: CASGTGPREQYF.

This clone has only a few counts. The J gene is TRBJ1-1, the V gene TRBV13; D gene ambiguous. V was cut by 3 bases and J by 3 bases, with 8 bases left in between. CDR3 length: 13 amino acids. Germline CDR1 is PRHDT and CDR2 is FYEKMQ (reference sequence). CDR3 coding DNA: TGTGCCAGCAGCTTCTCCGGTGACACTGAAGCTTTCTTT. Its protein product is CASSFSGDTEAFF.

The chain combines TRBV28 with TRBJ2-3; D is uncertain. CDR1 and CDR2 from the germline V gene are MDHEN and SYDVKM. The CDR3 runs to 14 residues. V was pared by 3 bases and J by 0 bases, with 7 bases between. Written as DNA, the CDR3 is TGTGCCAGCAGTTTCGCGACTAGCACAGATACGCAGTATTTT. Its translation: CASSFATSTDTQYF.

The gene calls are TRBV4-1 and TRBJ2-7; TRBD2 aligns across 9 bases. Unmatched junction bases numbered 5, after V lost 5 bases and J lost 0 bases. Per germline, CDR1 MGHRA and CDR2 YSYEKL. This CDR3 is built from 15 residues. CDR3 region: CASSTLAGDSYEQYF. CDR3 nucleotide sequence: TGCGCCAGCAGCACTTTAGCGGGGGACTCCTACGAGCAGTACTTC.

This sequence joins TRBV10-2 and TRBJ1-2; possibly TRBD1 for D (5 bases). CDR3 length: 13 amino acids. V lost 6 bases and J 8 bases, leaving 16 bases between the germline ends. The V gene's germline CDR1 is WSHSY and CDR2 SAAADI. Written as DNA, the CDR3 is TGCGCCAGCAGCGACAGAAGGTCTTACGGCTACACCTTC. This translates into CASSDRRSYGYTF.

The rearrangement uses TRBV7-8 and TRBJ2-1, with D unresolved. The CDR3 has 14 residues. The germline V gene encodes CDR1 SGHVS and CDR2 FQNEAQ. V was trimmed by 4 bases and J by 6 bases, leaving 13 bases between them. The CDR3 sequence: CASSSTLFGNEQFF. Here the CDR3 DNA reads TGTGCCAGCAGCTCCACGCTTTTCGGCAATGAGCAGTTCTTC. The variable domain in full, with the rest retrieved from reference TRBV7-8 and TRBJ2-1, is GAGVSQSPRYKVAKRGQDVALRCDPISGHVSLFWYQQALGQGPEFLTYFQNEAQLDKSGLPSDRFFAERPEGSVSTLKIQRTQQEDSAVYLCASSSTLFGNEQFFGPGTRLTVL.

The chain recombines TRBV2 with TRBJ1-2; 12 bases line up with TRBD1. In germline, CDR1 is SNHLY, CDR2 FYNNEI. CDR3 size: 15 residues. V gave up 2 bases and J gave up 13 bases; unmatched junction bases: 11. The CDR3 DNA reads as TGTGCCAGCAGTGAACTACTGGGGACAGGGGGCATTAGCACCTTC. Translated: CASSELLGTGGISTF.

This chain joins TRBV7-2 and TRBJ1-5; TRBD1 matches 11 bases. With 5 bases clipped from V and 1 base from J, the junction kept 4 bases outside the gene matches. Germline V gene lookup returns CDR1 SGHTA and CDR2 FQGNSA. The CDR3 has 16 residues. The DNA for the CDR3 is TGTGCCAGCAGCGGACAGGGGGCGCTGAGCAATCAGCCCCAGCATTTT. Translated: CASSGQGALSNQPQHF.

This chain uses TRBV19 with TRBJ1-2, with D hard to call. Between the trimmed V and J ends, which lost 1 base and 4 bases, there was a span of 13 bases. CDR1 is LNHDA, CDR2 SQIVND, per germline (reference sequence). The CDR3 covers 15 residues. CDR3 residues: CASSIALGIGYGYTF. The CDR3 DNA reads TGTGCCAGTAGTATAGCCCTCGGGATCGGCTATGGCTACACCTTC.

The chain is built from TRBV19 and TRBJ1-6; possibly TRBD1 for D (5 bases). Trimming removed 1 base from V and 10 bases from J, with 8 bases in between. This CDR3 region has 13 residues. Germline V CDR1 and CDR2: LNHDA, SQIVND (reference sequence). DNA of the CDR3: TGTGCCAGTAGTATAGCCAGGGAATCACCCCTCCACTTT. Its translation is CASSIARESPLHF. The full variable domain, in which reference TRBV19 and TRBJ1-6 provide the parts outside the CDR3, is DGGITQSPKYLFRKEGQNVTLSCEQNLNHDAMYWYRQDPGQGLRLIYYSQIVNDFQKGDIAEGYSVSREKKESFPLTVTSAQKNPTAFYLCASSIARESPLHFGNGTRLTVT.

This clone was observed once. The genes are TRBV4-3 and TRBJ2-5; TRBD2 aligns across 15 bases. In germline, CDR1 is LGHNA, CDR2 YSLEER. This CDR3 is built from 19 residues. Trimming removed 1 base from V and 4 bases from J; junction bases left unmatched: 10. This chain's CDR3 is CASSQVRTSGGDFRETQYF. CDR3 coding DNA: TGCGCCAGCAGCCAAGTCCGGACTAGCGGGGGGGACTTCCGAGAGACCCAGTACTTC.

This CDR3 reads CASSQGQTYNSPLHF. For the CDR3, the DNA is TGTGCCAGCAGCCAGGGACAGACTTATAATTCACCCCTCCACTTT. V usage is TRBV5-5 and J usage is TRBJ1-6, with 7 bases that match TRBD1. J gave up 4 bases and V 4 bases, and 5 bases lay outside the gene matches. From germline, CDR1 is SGHKS and CDR2 YYEKEE (reference sequence). The CDR3 totals 15 residues.

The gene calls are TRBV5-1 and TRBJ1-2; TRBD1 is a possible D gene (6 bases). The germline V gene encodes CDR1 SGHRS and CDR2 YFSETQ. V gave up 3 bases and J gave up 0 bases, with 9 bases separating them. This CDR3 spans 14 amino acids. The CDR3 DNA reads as TGCGCCAGCAGCTATACAGGGACTAACTATGGCTACACCTTC. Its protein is CASSYTGTNYGYTF.

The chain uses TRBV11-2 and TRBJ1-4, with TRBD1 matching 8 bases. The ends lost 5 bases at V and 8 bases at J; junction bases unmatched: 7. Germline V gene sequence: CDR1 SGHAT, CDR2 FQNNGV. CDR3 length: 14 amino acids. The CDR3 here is CASSRGQGGEKLFF. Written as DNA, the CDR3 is TGTGCCAGCAGCAGAGGACAGGGAGGGGAAAAACTGTTTTTT. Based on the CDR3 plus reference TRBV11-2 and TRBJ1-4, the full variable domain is EAGVAQSPRYKIIEKRQSVAFWCNPISGHATLYWYQQILGQGPKLLIQFQNNGVVDDSQLPKDRFSAERLKGVDSTLKIQPAKLEDSAVYLCASSRGQGGEKLFFGSGTQLSVL.

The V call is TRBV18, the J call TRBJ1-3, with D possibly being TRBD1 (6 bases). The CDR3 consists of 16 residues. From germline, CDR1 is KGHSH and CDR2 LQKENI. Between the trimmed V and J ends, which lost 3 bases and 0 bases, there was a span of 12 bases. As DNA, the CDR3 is TGTGCCAGCTCACCCTCACAGGGTAGCTCTGGAAACACCATATATTTT. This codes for CASSPSQGSSGNTIYF.

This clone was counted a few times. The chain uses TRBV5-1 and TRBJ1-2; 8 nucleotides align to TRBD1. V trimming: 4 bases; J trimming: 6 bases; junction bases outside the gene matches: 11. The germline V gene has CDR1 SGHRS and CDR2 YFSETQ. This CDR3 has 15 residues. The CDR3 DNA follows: TGCGCCAGCAGCCTACAGGACAGGGTCAGAAATGGCTACACCTTC. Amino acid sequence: CASSLQDRVRNGYTF.

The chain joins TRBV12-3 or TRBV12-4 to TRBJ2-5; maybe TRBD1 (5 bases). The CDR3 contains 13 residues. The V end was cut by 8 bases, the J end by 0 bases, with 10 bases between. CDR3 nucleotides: TGTGCCAGCGGCCAGGGAAACCAAGAGACCCAGTACTTC. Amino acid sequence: CASGQGNQETQYF.

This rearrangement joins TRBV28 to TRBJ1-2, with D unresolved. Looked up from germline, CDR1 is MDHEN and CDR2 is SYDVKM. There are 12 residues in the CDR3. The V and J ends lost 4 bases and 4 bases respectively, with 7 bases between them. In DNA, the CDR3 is TGTGCCAGCAGTTCCGGGTCCTATGGCTACACCTTC. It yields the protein CASSSGSYGYTF.